The clone carrying this T cell receptor beta chain was observed many times. TCRdb reanalysed the RT-PCR reads using MiXCR and keeps one entry per CDR3 protein. The sample has approximately 720,000 distinct CDR3 sequences; 12% to 15% are singletons. V was clipped by 5 bases and J by 7 bases, with 15 bases between them. The CDR3 has 15 residues. Sample: memory CD4+ T cells from blood. The rearrangement joins TRBV12-3 or TRBV12-4 to TRBJ1-6; D unclear. The receptor was isolated from a female donor in good health, serving as a healthy control. Written as DNA, the CDR3 is TGTGCCAGCAGTACCGGCCCCCCTGGAAATTCACCCCTCCACTTT. It yields the protein CASSTGPPGNSPLHF.